This T cell receptor (beta chain) comes out of a study of cytomegalovirus exposure and HLA in healthy donors (dated by TCRdb to 2017 to 2019). Regarding the study in general: The roughly 700 repertoires of the first cohort and the 95 to 150 validation repertoires were produced on the same platform, according to a later analysis. The aim of the study was to test whether cataloging public T cell receptors could identify signatures of past pathogen exposure. In addition to the first cohort of roughly 670 subjects, a separate validation cohort of approximately 120 different subjects was used. To predict cytomegalovirus infection status, the study combined high-throughput TCR immunosequencing, statistical association of individual TCRs with disease status, and machine learning. Points the paper makes about the study in general: Most TCR sequences were observed very rarely across donors, whereas some public TCRs were present in many individuals. All 120 or so repertoires were used to score co-occurrence in the validation cohort in a later analysis, because that analysis had no HLA typing for the cohort. In both the original and validation cohorts, the classifier was reported to diagnose cytomegalovirus status with high specificity and sensitivity. The authors suggested that the approach could potentially be generalized to other disease states and immunological phenotypes. A later analysis found that TCRs clustered in the first cohort also tended to co-occur in the roughly 120 validation repertoires, with just under 95% of cluster scores above 0. Three of the identified cytomegalovirus-associated TCR beta chains were confirmed in vitro to be specific for cytomegalovirus antigens. The study gave a list of about 150 TCR beta chains associated with cytomegalovirus.

V loses 3 bases, J loses 7 bases, and the germline ends lie 9 bases apart. Based on the germline V gene, the CDR1 and CDR2 sequences are ENHRY and SYGVKD. From the cysteine through the phenylalanine, the CDR3 covers 12 amino acids. Only CDR3 DNA is held: 36 bases, read in frame from base 1. The receptor library was made with the immunoSEQ multiplex PCR assay. The paper's processing steps were these. A statistical classification framework was built to diagnose cytomegalovirus status from the catalog of TCR beta chain sequences. Imported from immuneACCESS, the table was reduced by TCRdb to in-frame sequences with V and J called. These copies leave out some clones; in studies compared against another copy, an unresolved V gene accounts for under half, and the cause of the remainder is not known. The V and J calls and clone size come from that table; D and trimming were worked out from the DNA. This sample lists some 170,000 clones; about 86% were detected once. Of the sample, roughly 6% falls within the top ten clones.

There are a few counts of this clone. It has no known antigen specificity. Base qualities are not at hand, and no much larger clone is one base apart. Donors formed part of the validation cohort, which comprised over a hundred subjects and was distinct from the first cohort of over 500 subjects. Sequences were obtained from PBMCs. The sequence links TRBV10-3 to TRBJ1-1, with no reliable assignment of the D segment. This TCR was sampled from a woman aged 25 to 39 in good health and CMV-seronegative. The bases read TGTGCCATCAGTGAACCCTCCCGTGAAGCTTTCTTT. It translates as CAISEPSREAFF.